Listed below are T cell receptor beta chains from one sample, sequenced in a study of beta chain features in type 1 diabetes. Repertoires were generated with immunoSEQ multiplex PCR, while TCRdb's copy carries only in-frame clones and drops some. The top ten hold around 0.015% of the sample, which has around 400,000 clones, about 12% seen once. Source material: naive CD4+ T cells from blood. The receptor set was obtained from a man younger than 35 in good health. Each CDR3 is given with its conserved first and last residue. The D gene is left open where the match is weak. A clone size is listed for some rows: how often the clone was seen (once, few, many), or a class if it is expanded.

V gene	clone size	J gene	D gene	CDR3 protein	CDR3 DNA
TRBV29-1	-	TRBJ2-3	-	CSVGGLFTDTQYF	TGCAGCGTTGGGGGACTTTTCACAGATACGCAGTATTTT
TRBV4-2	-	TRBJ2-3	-	CASSQDRGTDTQYF	TGTGCCAGCAGCCAAGATCGGGGCACAGATACGCAGTATTTT
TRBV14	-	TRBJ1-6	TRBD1	CASSHGTGVFSSPLHF	TGTGCCAGCAGCCATGGGACAGGGGTTTTCAGTTCACCCCTCCACTTT
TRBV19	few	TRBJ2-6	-	CASTSSGANVLTF	TGTGCCAGTACCTCCTCTGGGGCCAACGTCCTGACTTTC
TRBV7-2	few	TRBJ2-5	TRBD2	CASSSGLAEETQYF	TGTGCCAGCAGTTCAGGACTAGCGGAAGAGACCCAGTACTTC
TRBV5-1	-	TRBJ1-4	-	CASSLGGGLVANEKLFF	TGCGCCAGCAGCTTGGGCGGAGGGCTCGTAGCTAATGAAAAACTGTTTTTT
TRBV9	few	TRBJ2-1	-	CASSPQGTKPTLQFF	TGTGCCAGCAGCCCACAAGGGACAAAGCCCACCCTGCAGTTCTTC
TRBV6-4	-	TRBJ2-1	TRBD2	CASRASGSNEQFF	TGTGCCAGCAGGGCTAGCGGGAGCAATGAGCAGTTCTTC
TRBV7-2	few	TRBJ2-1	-	CASSTEISYNEQFF	TGTGCCAGCAGCACAGAGATCTCCTACAATGAGCAGTTCTTC
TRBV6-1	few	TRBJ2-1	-	CASSLPPEYNEQFF	TGTGCCAGCAGTCTCCCCCCGGAGTACAATGAGCAGTTCTTC
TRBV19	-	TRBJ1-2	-	CASSFPGVGYTF	TGTGCCAGTAGTTTCCCCGGAGTGGGCTACACCTTC
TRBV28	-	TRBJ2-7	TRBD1	CASTTGTVYEQYF	TGTGCCAGTACAACCGGGACAGTTTACGAGCAGTACTTC
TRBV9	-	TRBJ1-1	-	CASSSTPKSNTEAFF	TGTGCCAGCAGCTCCACACCGAAATCTAACACTGAAGCTTTCTTT
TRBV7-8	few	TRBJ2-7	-	CASREEGSSYEQYF	TGTGCCAGCAGAGAGGAGGGGAGCTCCTACGAGCAGTACTTC
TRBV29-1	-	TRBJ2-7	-	CSVGGGQSVSYEQYF	TGCAGCGTTGGGGGGGGACAATCGGTCTCCTACGAGCAGTACTTC
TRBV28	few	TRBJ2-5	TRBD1	CASSPTTGGEETQYF	TGTGCCAGCAGTCCTACCACAGGGGGAGAAGAGACCCAGTACTTC
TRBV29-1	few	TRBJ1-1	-	CSVDQGITEAFF	TGCAGCGTTGATCAGGGAATTACTGAAGCTTTCTTT
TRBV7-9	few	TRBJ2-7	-	CASSLGGLAHEQYF	TGTGCCAGCAGCTTAGGAGGTTTGGCCCACGAGCAGTACTTC
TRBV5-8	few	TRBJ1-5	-	CASSTELRTVSNQPQHF	TGTGCCAGCAGCACCGAATTACGGACAGTTAGCAATCAGCCCCAGCATTTT
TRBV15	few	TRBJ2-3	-	CATSRDYAGTDTQYF	TGTGCCACCAGCAGAGATTATGCGGGGACAGATACGCAGTATTTT
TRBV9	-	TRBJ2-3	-	CASSVVSQGIDTQYF	TGTGCCAGCAGCGTAGTCTCTCAGGGGATAGATACGCAGTATTTT
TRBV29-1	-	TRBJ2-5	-	CSVGGRGETQYF	TGCAGCGTGGGGGGTCGAGGGGAGACCCAGTACTTC
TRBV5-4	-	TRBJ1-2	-	CASSLDRVRYGYTF	TGTGCCAGCAGCTTGGACAGGGTTCGTTATGGCTACACCTTC
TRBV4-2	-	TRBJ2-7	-	CASSQDVGGSYEQYF	TGTGCCAGCAGCCAAGATGTGGGAGGCTCCTACGAGCAGTACTTC
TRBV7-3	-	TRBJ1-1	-	CASSPQMNTEAFF	TGTGCCAGCAGCCCACAGATGAACACTGAAGCTTTCTTT
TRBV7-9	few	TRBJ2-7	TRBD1	CASSYPGMGQGGYEQYF	TGTGCCAGCAGCTATCCGGGTATGGGACAGGGAGGTTACGAGCAGTACTTC
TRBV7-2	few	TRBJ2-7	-	CASSFSSGRREQYF	TGTGCCAGCAGCTTTTCCTCTGGGCGTAGAGAGCAGTACTTC
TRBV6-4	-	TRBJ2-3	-	CASSLTGASTDTQYF	TGTGCCAGCAGCCTGACAGGAGCTAGCACAGATACGCAGTATTTT
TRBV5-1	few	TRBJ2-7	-	CASSLAVSGGLLYEQYF	TGCGCCAGCAGCTTGGCCGTAAGCGGAGGCCTCCTCTACGAGCAGTACTTC
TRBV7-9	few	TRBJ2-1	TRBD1	CASSLRPPGQGTYNEQFF	TGTGCCAGCAGCTTAAGGCCCCCGGGACAGGGCACCTACAATGAGCAGTTCTTC
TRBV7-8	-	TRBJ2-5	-	CASSFTGLETQYF	TGTGCCAGCAGCTTTACGGGGTTGGAGACCCAGTACTTC
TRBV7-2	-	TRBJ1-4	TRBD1	CASSQRGQGALFF	TGTGCCAGCAGCCAACGCGGACAGGGGGCACTGTTTTTT
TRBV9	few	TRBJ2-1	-	CASSGRASYNEQFF	TGTGCCAGCAGCGGGAGGGCCTCTTACAATGAGCAGTTCTTC
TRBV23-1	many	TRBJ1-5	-	CASTSWRERNQPQHF	TGCGCCAGCACCTCGTGGAGGGAACGCAATCAGCCCCAGCATTTT
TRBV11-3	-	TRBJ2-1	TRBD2	CASSPGLAGTFNEQFF	TGTGCCAGCAGCCCCGGACTAGCGGGAACTTTCAATGAGCAGTTCTTC
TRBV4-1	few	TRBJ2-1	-	CASSLPRGLYNEQFF	TGCGCCAGCAGCCTCCCAAGAGGGCTTTACAATGAGCAGTTCTTC
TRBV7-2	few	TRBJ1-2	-	CASSLDSANYGYTF	TGTGCCAGCAGCTTAGACAGTGCTAACTATGGCTACACCTTC
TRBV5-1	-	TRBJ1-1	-	CASSLEAGVAAFF	TGCGCCAGCAGCTTGGAAGCGGGGGTGGCAGCTTTCTTT
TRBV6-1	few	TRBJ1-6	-	CASSERRVGSPLHF	TGTGCCAGCAGTGAACGCAGGGTTGGTTCACCCCTCCACTTT
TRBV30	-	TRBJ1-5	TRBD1	CAWRIQGAFNQPQHF	TGTGCCTGGAGGATACAGGGGGCCTTCAATCAGCCCCAGCATTTT
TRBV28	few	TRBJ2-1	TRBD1	CASSQDRGRNEQFF	TGTGCCAGCAGCCAGGACAGGGGACGGAATGAGCAGTTCTTC
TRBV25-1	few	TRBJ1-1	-	CASSEYGQSRLNTEAFF	TGTGCCAGCAGTGAATACGGACAGAGCCGTTTGAACACTGAAGCTTTCTTT
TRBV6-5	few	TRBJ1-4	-	CASSYEVRPTNEKLFF	TGTGCCAGCAGTTACGAGGTGCGCCCAACTAATGAAAAACTGTTTTTT
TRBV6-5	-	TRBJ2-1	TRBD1	CASSYPTGGNEQFF	TGTGCCAGCAGTTACCCGACAGGGGGCAATGAGCAGTTCTTC
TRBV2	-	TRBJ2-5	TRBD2	CASSKVAGGRTETQYF	TGTGCCAGCAGTAAGGTAGCGGGAGGGCGAACAGAGACCCAGTACTTC
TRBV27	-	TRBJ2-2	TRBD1	CASSTYPQGAGGELFF	TGTGCCAGCAGTACTTACCCACAGGGGGCGGGCGGGGAGCTGTTTTTT
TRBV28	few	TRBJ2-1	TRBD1	CASRPAGQGVRGQFF	TGTGCCAGCAGGCCCGCGGGACAGGGGGTTCGGGGGCAGTTCTTC
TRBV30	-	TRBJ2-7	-	CAWSVHAFSSGGQSYEQYF	TGTGCCTGGAGTGTCCACGCCTTCTCCTCCGGGGGGCAATCCTACGAGCAGTACTTC
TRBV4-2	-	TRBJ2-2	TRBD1	CASSPHTRGQGDTGELFF	TGTGCCAGCAGCCCCCACACGAGGGGACAGGGAGACACCGGGGAGCTGTTTTTT
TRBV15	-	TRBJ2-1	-	CATSKKREYDNEQFF	TGTGCCACCAGCAAGAAGAGGGAGTACGACAATGAGCAGTTCTTC
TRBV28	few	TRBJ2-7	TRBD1	CASSWDRAGEQYF	TGTGCCAGCAGTTGGGACAGGGCCGGCGAGCAGTACTTC
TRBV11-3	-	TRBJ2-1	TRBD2	CASSLGRAPSGRPNEQFF	TGTGCCAGCAGCTTAGGCCGTGCGCCTAGCGGGAGGCCCAATGAGCAGTTCTTC
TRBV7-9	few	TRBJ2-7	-	CASSLEAGSPYEQYF	TGTGCCAGCAGCTTAGAGGCGGGATCCCCCTACGAGCAGTACTTC
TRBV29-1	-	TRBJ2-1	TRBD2	CSARRGNYNEQFF	TGCAGCGCCCGGCGGGGGAACTACAATGAGCAGTTCTTC
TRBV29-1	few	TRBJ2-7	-	CSVGSGSYEQYF	TGCAGCGTGGGATCAGGGTCCTACGAGCAGTACTTC
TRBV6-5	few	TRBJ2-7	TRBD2	CASSYLSSGRRYEQYF	TGTGCCAGCAGTTACCTTTCTAGCGGGAGACGTTACGAGCAGTACTTC
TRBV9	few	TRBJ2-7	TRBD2	CASSVDVSGRSHEQYF	TGTGCCAGCAGCGTAGACGTAAGCGGGAGGAGCCACGAGCAGTACTTC
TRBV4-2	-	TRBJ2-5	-	CASSQEQKETQYF	TGTGCCAGCAGCCAAGAACAGAAAGAGACCCAGTACTTC
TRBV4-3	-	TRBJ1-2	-	CASSQETENYGYTF	TGCGCCAGCAGCCAGGAAACAGAAAACTATGGCTACACCTTC
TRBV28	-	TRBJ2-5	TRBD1	CASQGAGETQYF	TGTGCCAGTCAGGGGGCGGGAGAGACCCAGTACTTC